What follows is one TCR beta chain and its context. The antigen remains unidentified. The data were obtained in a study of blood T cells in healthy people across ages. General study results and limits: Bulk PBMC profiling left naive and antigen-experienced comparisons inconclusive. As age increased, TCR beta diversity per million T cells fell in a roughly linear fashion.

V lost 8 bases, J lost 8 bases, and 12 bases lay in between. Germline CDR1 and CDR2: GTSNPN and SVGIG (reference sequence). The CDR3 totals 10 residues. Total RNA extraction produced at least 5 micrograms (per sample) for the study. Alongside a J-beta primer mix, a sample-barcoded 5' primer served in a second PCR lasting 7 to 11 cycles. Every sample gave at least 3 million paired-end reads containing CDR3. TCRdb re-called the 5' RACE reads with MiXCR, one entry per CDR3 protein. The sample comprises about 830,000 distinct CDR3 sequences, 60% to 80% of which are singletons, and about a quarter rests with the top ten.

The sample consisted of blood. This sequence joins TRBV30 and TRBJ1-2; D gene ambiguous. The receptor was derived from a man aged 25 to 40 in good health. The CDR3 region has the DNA TGTGCCGTTAACAGCCACGGCTACACCTTC. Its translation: CAVNSHGYTF. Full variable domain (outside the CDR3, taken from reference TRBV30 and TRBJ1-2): SQTIHQWPATLVQPVGSPLSLECTVEGTSNPNLYWYRQAAGRGLQLLFYSVGIGQISSEVPQNLSASRPQDRQFILSSKKLLLSDSGFYLCAVNSHGYTFGSGTRLTVV.